The sequence of this TCR beta chain was determined in a study of blood T cell repertoires in COVID-19. Per the original methods: Reference gene primer amplification gave nucleated cell count estimates. Data came from immunoSEQ multiplex PCR; TCRdb stores just in-frame clones and leaves some out. V, J and clone size are those of that table, while D and trimming were read from the DNA. The sample carries around 150,000 clones, about four fifths recorded once. Germline V gene lookup returns CDR1 SNHLY and CDR2 FYNNEI. This CDR3 spans 16 amino acids. With 6 bases removed from V and 3 bases from J, the gap between germline ends came to 18 bases. Participants, about 18 to 90 years old, spanned around 26 US areas. Clinical history as reported by participants underpinned cohort assignment. Two negative PCRs, clearance, or symptom resolution characterized the recovered Cohort 3 donors.

Sequenced: PBMCs or T cells enriched from blood (not recorded which). The V and J genes are TRBV2 and TRBJ1-5, with D perhaps TRBD1 (6 bases). This receptor was identified in a man aged 45-65 years who had recovered from COVID-19. CDR3 in DNA: TGTGCCAGCAGAGAGCGGGGGGCGAGCGACAATCAGCCCCAGCATTTT. Amino acid sequence: CASRERGASDNQPQHF.